This entry concerns a single T cell receptor beta chain. Its target is not known. Profiling relied on immunoSEQ multiplex PCR, and the TCRdb table lists in-frame clones only, not all of them. This sample has a few million clones, with 90% to 95% found just once. This specimen comes from a study of shared clonotypes between healthy human individuals. Study-wide results and limits: Sampling used blood alone; tissue repertoires probably differ. Rarefaction analysis demonstrated incomplete sorted-subset sequencing notwithstanding large depth.

It was CD45RO-negative cells, positively selected for CCR7, that made up naive CD8 cells, with terminally differentiated effector memory CD45RA+ cells excluded. This clonotype originated in a young man in good health. Some clones in this sample may be carry-over from other donors' samples. Sequenced input: naive CD8+ T cells from PBMCs.

The CDR3, as DNA: TGTGCCAGCAAGCCTAGCGGTTACGAGCAGTACTTC. It translates to CASKPSGYEQYF. J is TRBJ2-7 and V is TRBV2; 7 nucleotides align to TRBD2. J gave up 4 bases and V 7 bases, and 4 bases lay outside the gene matches. Germline-derived CDR1 and CDR2 are SNHLY and FYNNEI. This CDR3 spans 12 amino acids.